The 28 T cell receptor beta chains listed next were all sequenced from one sample in a study of blood T cells in healthy people across ages. Alongside a J-beta primer mix, a sample-barcoded 5' primer served in a second PCR lasting about 7 to 11 cycles. TCRdb re-derived calls from the 5' RACE reads in MiXCR, one entry per CDR3 protein. The data contain around 790,000 distinct CDR3 sequences, about 42% of them singletons. Source material: blood. Receptors originate from a man in his sixties in good health.

The chain links TRBV4-3 to TRBJ2-2; D is ambiguous. This CDR3 spans 16 amino acids. The germline CDR1 and CDR2 sequences are LGHNA and YSLEER. V lost 1 base and J lost 3, with 12 bases in between. CDR3 residues: CASSQGHKPDTGELFF. CDR3 DNA: TGCGCCAGCAGCCAAGGCCACAAACCGGACACCGGGGAGCTGTTTTTT.

The J gene is TRBJ2-7, the V gene TRBV11-1; a weak D match, TRBD1 (6 bases). Germline V gene lookup returns CDR1 SGHAT and CDR2 FQDESV (reference sequence). The CDR3 sequence is 15 residues long. V lost 5 bases and J lost 1, with 15 bases in between. The CDR3 DNA is TGTGCCAGCAGCCTCTATGAGACAGGATCCTACGAGCAGTACTTC. Translating it yields CASSLYETGSYEQYF.

The table lists this clonotype with a count of one. The rearrangement joins TRBV6-2 or TRBV6-3 to TRBJ1-5; D is possibly TRBD1 (5 bases). V was pared by 4 bases and J by 5 bases, with 12 bases between. Germline V lookup: CDR1 MNHEY, CDR2 SVGEGT. The CDR3 is 14 residues long. The CDR3 spells CASSLTESYQPQHF. The DNA of the CDR3 is TGTGCCAGCAGTTTGACAGAGAGTTATCAGCCCCAGCATTTT.

V usage is TRBV6-2 or TRBV6-3 and J usage is TRBJ1-2; D ambiguous. The CDR3 sequence is 15 residues long. Germline CDR1 reads MNHEY; CDR2 reads SVGEGT. V was clipped by 2 bases and J by 3 bases, with 13 bases between them. Here the CDR3 DNA reads TGTGCCAGCAGTTACCCCGACAATGTGGACTATGGCTACACCTTC. Residues: CASSYPDNVDYGYTF.

The CDR3 spells CASSQDPGSNYEQYF. CDR3 in DNA: TGCGCCAGCAGCCAAGACCCCGGCTCCAACTACGAGCAGTACTTC. The chain carries TRBV4-1 and TRBJ2-4, with D hard to call. Near its end, the DNA agrees better with TRBJ2-7, so the J call may be wrong. CDR1 MGHRA and CDR2 YSYEKL come from the germline V gene. This CDR3 contains 15 residues.

There are a few counts of this clonotype. The chain has TRBV29-1 and TRBJ1-1, with D tentatively TRBD1 (5 bases). CDR3 size: 11 residues. The germline CDR1 and CDR2 sequences are SQVTM and ANQGSEA. CDR3 nucleotide sequence: TGCGCGGGGGGGGAAGGCACTGAAGCTTTCTTT. Encoded protein: CAGGEGTEAFF.

This clonotype has a handful of counts. This chain joins TRBV28 and TRBJ2-5; D is perhaps TRBD2 (6 bases). The CDR3 consists of 15 residues. Germline V lookup: CDR1 MDHEN, CDR2 SYDVKM. Trimming pared 2 bases from V and 4 bases from J, leaving 14 bases between. The CDR3 reads CASSLGGSPRETQYF. The CDR3 coding sequence is TGTGCCAGCAGTTTAGGAGGGTCACCGAGAGAGACCCAGTACTTC.

A few counts support this clonotype. The chain uses TRBV25-1 and TRBJ2-7; weak D call: TRBD2 (6 bases). CDR3 length: 14 amino acids. Trimming cost V 4 bases and J 2 bases, with 12 bases left between them. Germline V gene lookup returns CDR1 MGHDK and CDR2 SYGVNS. The CDR3 region is CASSVPGGTYEQYF. The CDR3 nucleotides are TGTGCCAGCAGTGTTCCCGGGGGAACCTACGAGCAGTACTTC.

Comment on this clonotype: A clone one base away is much larger, so this may be a read error. V gene TRBV28 combines with J gene TRBJ2-3; 9 positions match TRBD2. This CDR3 is 16 amino acids long. Germline V CDR1 and CDR2: MDHEN, SYDVKM. Trimming removed 3 bases from V and 2 bases from J; junction bases left unmatched: 6. The CDR3 DNA reads TGTGCCAGCAGTTTTCGAAGACTAGCGGACACAGATACGCAGTATTTT. Translating it yields CASSFRRLADTDTQYF.

The chain carries TRBV20-1 and TRBJ2-7; 10 nucleotides match TRBD2. The closer fit of TRBJ2-5 to the DNA end suggests the J call may be wrong. The CDR3 covers 16 residues. Germline-derived CDR1 and CDR2 are DFQATT and SNEGSKA (reference sequence). The CDR3 sequence: CASLMEPGLARETQYF. DNA for the CDR3: TGCGCTTCGCTGATGGAGCCGGGACTAGCGCGAGAGACCCAGTACTTC.

The V gene is TRBV10-3, the J gene TRBJ1-1, with D maybe TRBD1 (5 bases). Germline assignment: CDR1 ENHRY and CDR2 SYGVKD. Trimming removed 6 bases at V and 4 bases at J, with 15 bases between. The CDR3 runs to 14 residues. CDR3 nucleotides: TGTGCCATCAGGACGACAGATACTAGCACTGAAGCTTTCTTT. Protein: CAIRTTDTSTEAFF.

This clonotype came up a few times. The chain combines TRBV20-1 with TRBJ2-7, with D possibly matching TRBD2 (5 bases). This CDR3 spans 13 amino acids. V was pared by 2 bases and J by 5 bases, with 13 bases between. Germline loops: CDR1 DFQATT, CDR2 SNEGSKA (reference sequence). In DNA, the CDR3 is TGCAGTGCTAGAAGCGGAAATCCGAACGAGCAGTACTTC. Its protein is CSARSGNPNEQYF.

The V gene is TRBV29-1, the J gene TRBJ2-1; weak D call: TRBD2 (6 bases). Trimming took off 6 bases at V and 8 bases at J, with 20 bases between the two ends. Germline V lookup: CDR1 SQVTM, CDR2 ANQGSEA. The CDR3 sequence is 14 residues long. The CDR3 region is CSVPFRGRLDEQFF. CDR3 sequence (DNA): TGCAGCGTCCCCTTCCGGGGGAGGCTAGATGAGCAGTTCTTC.

This chain links TRBV29-1 with TRBJ2-7; D gene uncertain. V was trimmed by 4 bases and J by 0 bases, leaving 7 bases between them. The CDR3 runs to 12 residues. The germline CDR1 and CDR2 sequences are SQVTM and ANQGSEA. DNA for the CDR3: TGCAGCGTTGGTGTCAACTCCTACGAGCAGTACTTC. Translating it yields CSVGVNSYEQYF.

The chain uses TRBV20-1 and TRBJ1-6, with a tentative D call TRBD1 (5 bases). The V gene's germline CDR1 is DFQATT and CDR2 SNEGSKA (reference sequence). V was clipped by 3 bases and J by 5 bases, with 11 bases between them. This CDR3 has 14 amino acids. As DNA, the CDR3 is TGCAGTGCTAGTGCCAGGGTAGATAATTCACCCCTCCACTTT. Protein product: CSASARVDNSPLHF.

V is TRBV5-5 and J is TRBJ1-5, with D tentatively TRBD1 (5 bases). The CDR3 totals 15 residues. From germline, CDR1 is SGHKS and CDR2 YYEKEE (reference sequence). The ends were cut back, 0 bases at V and 0 bases at J, with 7 bases in the middle. CDR3 region: CASSLVGDSNQPQHF. CDR3 nucleotides: TGTGCCAGCAGCTTGGTGGGGGATAGCAATCAGCCCCAGCATTTT.

Of note for this clonotype: Germline is not matched at one junction end, which may reflect a read error. The chain uses TRBV18 and TRBJ2-1, with 9 bases identical to TRBD2. Germline loops: CDR1 KGHSH, CDR2 LQKENI. CDR3 length equals 17 residues. Here the CDR3 DNA reads TGTGCCAGCTCACCCGGGATAGCGGGGGAGTCCTACAACGAGCAGTTCTTC. It is translated as CASSPGIAGESYNEQFF.

The V gene is TRBV7-2, the J gene TRBJ2-4, with D possibly TRBD1 on 6 matching bases. Per the germline V gene, CDR1 is SGHTA and CDR2 is FQGNSA. Deletions cut 5 bases from V and 8 bases from J, with 19 bases between. There are 15 residues in the CDR3. The CDR3 DNA sequence: TGTGCCAGCAGCCCCCAGGGGCAGCCTTTTGACATTCAGTACTTC. Residues: CASSPQGQPFDIQYF.

This clonotype was seen a single time. The chain combines TRBV6-6 with TRBJ1-6, with D possibly TRBD1 on 5 matching bases. Per the germline V gene, CDR1 is MNHNY and CDR2 is SVGAGI (reference sequence). V dropped 5 bases and J dropped 5 bases, with 10 bases sitting between them. This CDR3 comprises 14 residues. CDR3 DNA sequence: TGTGCCAGCAGTCTTACGGACAATAATTCACCCCTCCACTTT. It is translated as CASSLTDNNSPLHF.

CDR3 protein: CASSLVGQGAADTQYF. The CDR3 DNA reads as TGTGCCAGCAGTTTGGTAGGACAGGGGGCTGCAGATACGCAGTATTTT. The chain couples TRBV28 to TRBJ2-3; 11 bases align to TRBD1. The CDR3 loop spans 16 amino acids. With V trimmed by 3 bases and J by 4 bases, 6 bases remained unmatched. Per the germline V gene, CDR1 is MDHEN and CDR2 is SYDVKM.

V is TRBV6-6 and J is TRBJ2-7; D remains ambiguous. V was cut by 5 bases and J by 0 bases, with 14 bases left in between. The CDR3 consists of 15 residues. The germline CDR1 and CDR2 sequences are MNHNY and SVGAGI (reference sequence). The CDR3 nucleotides are TGTGCCAGCAGTCAGGACGCGATCAACTCCTACGAGCAGTACTTC. Translated: CASSQDAINSYEQYF.

This clonotype was picked up a small number of times. DNA of the CDR3: TGTGCCAGCAGTTACACGAATCCAGGACAGGAAGAGACCCAGTACTTC. Its translation is CASSYTNPGQEETQYF. This rearrangement joins TRBV6-2 or TRBV6-3 to TRBJ2-5, with 7 bases identical to TRBD1. The CDR3 is 16 residues long. Germline V lookup: CDR1 MNHEY, CDR2 SVGEGT. Trimming at V came to 2 bases and at J to 3 bases, leaving 9 bases not matched to a gene.

The chain has TRBV20-1 and TRBJ2-7; D is perhaps TRBD1 (6 bases). The germline gives CDR1 DFQATT, CDR2 SNEGSKA (reference sequence). V dropped 0 bases and J dropped 4 bases, with 13 bases sitting between them. The CDR3 length is 14 residues. The CDR3 coding sequence is TGCAGTGCTAGAGATTGGGACATTGGGTACGAGCAGTACTTC. Protein product: CSARDWDIGYEQYF.

A remark on this clonotype: Possible read error: a much larger clone is one base away. The J gene is TRBJ2-1, the V gene TRBV7-7, with 12 positions matching TRBD2. CDR1 is SSHAT and CDR2 is FNYEAQ in the germline V gene (reference sequence). The CDR3 covers 18 residues. CDR3 bases: TGTGCTAGCAGCCTTAGGACTAGCGGGGAAGTGGGAAACAATGAGCAGTTCTTC. This encodes CASSLRTSGEVGNNEQFF.

The rearrangement links TRBV5-1 to TRBJ1-2; D unresolved. Trimming removed 0 bases at V and 1 base at J, with 22 bases between. The length of the CDR3 is 19 residues. Looked up from germline, CDR1 is SGHRS and CDR2 is YFSETQ. Here the CDR3 reads CASSLGIPTLRYINYGYTF. The CDR3 nucleotides read TGCGCCAGCAGCTTGGGAATTCCGACACTCCGATATATTAACTATGGCTACACCTTC. The complete variable domain, with remaining parts taken from reference TRBV5-1 and TRBJ1-2, reads KAGVTQTPRYLIKTRGQQVTLSCSPISGHRSVSWYQQTPGQGLQFLFEYFSETQRNKGNFPGRFSGRQFSNSRSEMNVSTLELGDSALYLCASSLGIPTLRYINYGYTFGSGTRLTVV.

The chain combines TRBV3-1 with TRBJ1-1; possibly TRBD1 for D (5 bases). Trimming left V 0 bases short and J 0 bases short, with 11 bases between. The CDR3 totals 16 residues. Looked up from germline, CDR1 is LGHDT and CDR2 is YNNKEL (reference sequence). CDR3 protein: CASSQEVKGMNTEAFF. CDR3 bases: TGTGCCAGCAGCCAAGAAGTCAAGGGGATGAACACTGAAGCTTTCTTT.

The chain joins TRBV7-9 to TRBJ2-1, with D tentatively TRBD1 or TRBD2 (5 bases each). V lost 4 bases and J lost 5, with 9 bases in between. The CDR3 totals 13 residues. Germline V CDR1 and CDR2: SEHNR, FQNEAQ (reference sequence). CDR3 coding DNA: TGTGCCAGCAGCTCCGGGGCAAACAATGAGCAGTTCTTC. Amino acids: CASSSGANNEQFF.

This clonotype was recorded a few times. The genes are TRBV28 and TRBJ1-5; possible D gene TRBD1, 5 bases. Deletions cut 6 bases from V and 4 bases from J, with 19 bases between. This CDR3 comprises 16 residues. Germline loops: CDR1 MDHEN, CDR2 SYDVKM. The CDR3 DNA reads TGTGCCAGCAGATACACCCGGGACCGAAAAAATCAGCCCCAGCATTTT. Protein: CASRYTRDRKNQPQHF.